Following are 23 T cell receptor beta chains from one sample sequenced in a study of blood T cell repertoires in COVID-19. Profiled with immunoSEQ multiplex PCR; TCRdb holds only in-frame clones, not every one. This sample carries about 150,000 clones, just under 85% of them seen once, and the ten largest clones take roughly 29%. The sequenced sample was peripheral blood. Receptors were obtained from a woman aged 55-69 years with acute or convalescent COVID-19.

The rearrangement joins TRBV18 to TRBJ1-2, with TRBD1 identical over 7 bases. Trimming cost V 5 bases and J 0 bases; bases outside gene matches: 6. CDR3 length: 15 amino acids. The germline V gene has CDR1 KGHSH and CDR2 LQKENI. Here the CDR3 reads CASSFGTAANYGYTF. The CDR3 nucleotides are TGTGCCAGCTCATTTGGGACAGCAGCTAACTATGGCTACACCTTC.

The chain has TRBV7-3 and TRBJ1-1; perhaps TRBD1 as D (6 bases). This CDR3 has 15 amino acids. Germline V gene sequence: CDR1 SGHTA, CDR2 FQGTGA. V was shortened by 6 bases and J by 0 bases, with 14 bases between the two germline ends. The CDR3 is CASRWDTNMNTEAFF. The CDR3, as DNA: TGTGCCAGCAGATGGGACACGAATATGAACACTGAAGCTTTCTTT.

This clone was seen only once. Mismatch with germline at one junction end may stem from a read error. The V and J genes are TRBV27 and TRBJ2-7; D gene uncertain. CDR1 and CDR2 from the germline V gene are MNHEY and SMNVEV (reference sequence). The CDR3 extends over 13 amino acids. The CDR3: CASSLMFSSEQYF. The CDR3 region has the DNA TGTGCCAGCAGCCTTATGTTCTCCTCCGAGCAGTACTTC.

The chain links TRBV6-6 to TRBJ2-7; 7 bases map to TRBD1. Germline assignment: CDR1 MNHNY and CDR2 SVGAGI (reference sequence). This CDR3 is built from 15 residues. V shed 6 bases, J shed 3 bases, and the junction held 11 bases outside the gene matches. CDR3 nucleotide sequence: TGTGCCAGCAGCCACGGGACAGTCGGTGACTACGAGCAGTACTTC. Protein: CASSHGTVGDYEQYF.

The chain couples TRBV12-5 to TRBJ2-7; no clear D gene. The V end was cut by 6 bases, the J end by 2 bases, with 11 bases between. This CDR3 is built from 13 residues. Germline CDR1 and CDR2: LGHNT and FRNRAP. The CDR3 DNA reads TGTGCTAGTGGATGGCAGGAAGCCTACGAGCAGTACTTC. This codes for CASGWQEAYEQYF.

This chain uses TRBV30 with TRBJ1-6; TRBD1 aligns across 7 bases. CDR3 length: 13 residues. The junction had 4 bases not matched to a gene; V was cut back by 5 bases and J by 6 bases. CDR1 is GTSNPN and CDR2 is SVGIG in the germline V gene (reference sequence). The CDR3 DNA reads TGTGCCTGGTCGGGACAGCCTAATTCACCCCTCCACTTT. The encoded protein is CAWSGQPNSPLHF.

The chain is built from TRBV19 and TRBJ1-2; 7 positions match TRBD1. This CDR3 contains 16 residues. V dropped 5 bases and J dropped 8; count of bases not matched to a gene: 17. Germline V gene data show CDR1 as LNHDA and CDR2 as SQIVND (reference sequence). CDR3 nucleotide sequence: TGTGCCAGTAGTTCGACAGACAGGGTTTGGCTATACGGCTACACCTTC. This codes for CASSSTDRVWLYGYTF.

J is TRBJ1-5 and V is TRBV2; TRBD1 matches 10 bases. V lost 5 bases to trimming and J lost 6 bases; unmatched junction nucleotides: 4. CDR1 is SNHLY and CDR2 is FYNNEI in the germline V gene. The CDR3 has 14 residues. For the CDR3, the DNA is TGTGCCAGCAGTTGGACAGGGGGTGCTCAGCCCCAGCATTTT. Its translation: CASSWTGGAQPQHF.

The V and J genes are TRBV7-3 and TRBJ2-7; 8 bases match TRBD1. The ends lost 5 bases at V and 2 bases at J; junction bases unmatched: 8. Germline CDR1 reads SGHTA; CDR2 reads FQGTGA. CDR3 length: 15 residues. The CDR3 coding sequence is TGTGCCAGCAGCGAGACAGGGGTTGGGACCTACGAGCAGTACTTC. Its protein is CASSETGVGTYEQYF.

The V and J genes are TRBV7-9 and TRBJ1-1; D remains ambiguous. Per germline, CDR1 SEHNR and CDR2 FQNEAQ (reference sequence). V lost 4 bases and J lost 5, with 11 bases in between. The CDR3 sequence is 13 residues long. The CDR3 coding sequence is TGTGCCAGCAGCTCCGAAGCCGAGACTGAAGCTTTCTTT. Its translation is CASSSEAETEAFF.

The chain carries TRBV28 and TRBJ1-4, with 9 positions matching TRBD1. Germline V gene lookup returns CDR1 MDHEN and CDR2 SYDVKM. After removal of 7 bases from V and 0 bases from J, the junction contained 12 bases not matched to a gene. This CDR3 spans 18 amino acids. CDR3 nucleotides: TGTGCCAGCATCCCGGGGGACAGGGAATTCCCAACTAATGAAAAACTGTTTTTT. Encoded protein: CASIPGDREFPTNEKLFF.

The chain has TRBV7-6 and TRBJ1-1, with 9 bases lining up with TRBD1. Germline CDR1 and CDR2: SGHVS and FNYEAQ. V was pared by 5 bases and J by 1 base, with 5 bases of the junction left unmatched. The CDR3 has 15 amino acids. CDR3 sequence reads: CASSPRDRANTEAFF. DNA of the CDR3: TGTGCCAGCAGCCCTCGGGACAGGGCGAACACTGAAGCTTTCTTT.

This clone appeared once. This rearrangement joins TRBV5-1 to TRBJ2-1; 9 bases align to TRBD2. Trimming cost V 4 bases and J 2 bases; bases outside gene matches: 7. The CDR3 loop spans 16 amino acids. Germline V CDR1 and CDR2: SGHRS, YFSETQ. For the CDR3, the DNA is TGCGCCAGCAGCGTATCCGGGACTAGCACCTACAATGAGCAGTTCTTC. This translates into CASSVSGTSTYNEQFF.

The CDR3 coding sequence is TGTGCCAGCAGCTTGGACCAGGTTACCGGAAACACCATATATTTT. It translates to CASSLDQVTGNTIYF. V and J are TRBV5-4 and TRBJ1-3; D ambiguous. V lost 0 bases to trimming and J lost 4 bases, with 11 bases between them. The CDR3 sequence is 15 residues long. Germline CDR1 and CDR2: SGHNT and YYREEE (reference sequence).

The chain joins TRBV10-2 to TRBJ1-1; D gene uncertain. The V gene's germline CDR1 is WSHSY and CDR2 SAAADI. Trimming cost V 6 bases and J 5 bases, with 13 bases left between them. This CDR3 comprises 13 residues. CDR3 in amino acids: CASRESYSTEAFF. As DNA, the CDR3 is TGCGCCAGCAGGGAATCCTACAGTACTGAAGCTTTCTTT.

The V and J genes are TRBV19 and TRBJ1-2; no definite D call. V was clipped by 7 bases and J by 0 bases, with 15 bases between them. CDR1 is LNHDA and CDR2 is SQIVND in the germline V gene (reference sequence). The CDR3 length is 15 residues. The CDR3 DNA reads as TGTGCCAGTACCCCCGGGGATCCTTCTAACTATGGCTACACCTTC. Translation gives CASTPGDPSNYGYTF.

The chain combines TRBV18 with TRBJ1-1; no clear D. Trimming shortened V by 2 bases and J by 4 bases, and 14 bases separated the two germline ends. This CDR3 is built from 15 residues. The germline V gene encodes CDR1 KGHSH and CDR2 LQKENI. Written as DNA, the CDR3 is TGTGCCAGCTCACCAGCCGCCGGAGGAACCACTGAAGCTTTCTTT. Translation gives CASSPAAGGTTEAFF.

The chain has TRBV3-1 (or the pseudogene TRBV3-2) and TRBJ2-3; 11 bases match TRBD1. Germline CDR1 is LGHDT and CDR2 is YNNKEL (reference sequence). CDR3 length equals 15 residues. V shed 5 bases, J shed 5 bases, and the junction held 6 bases outside the gene matches. The CDR3 loop is CASSAKDRGQDTQYF. The DNA of the CDR3 is TGTGCCAGCAGCGCAAAGGACAGGGGGCAAGATACGCAGTATTTT.

This chain joins TRBV24-1 and TRBJ1-2; the match to TRBD1 covers 9 bases. This CDR3 is 15 amino acids long. Germline loops: CDR1 KGHDR, CDR2 SFDVKD. V shed 5 bases, J shed 3 bases, and the junction held 6 bases outside the gene matches. Here the CDR3 DNA reads TGTGCCACCAGTGGGGGGGGACAGGGACACTATGGCTACACCTTC. It is translated as CATSGGGQGHYGYTF.

This clone came up a few times. The chain's CDR3 is CASSGRGYEQYF. The CDR3 DNA follows: TGTGCCAGCAGTGGCAGGGGGTACGAGCAGTACTTC. V is TRBV7-9 and J is TRBJ2-7, with 7 positions matching TRBD1. The CDR3 is 12 amino acids. Per germline, CDR1 SEHNR and CDR2 FQNEAQ (reference sequence). Trimming took 6 bases from V and 4 from J; bases not matched to a gene: 3. Full variable domain (rest looked up from reference TRBV7-9 and TRBJ2-7): DTGVSQNPRHKITKRGQNVTFRCDPISEHNRLYWYRQTLGQGPEFLTYFQNEAQLEKSRLLSDRFSAERPKGSFSTLEIQRTEQGDSAMYLCASSGRGYEQYFGPGTRLTVT.

This sequence joins TRBV6-5 and TRBJ1-6; TRBD1 might be the D (6 bases). The V and J ends lost 1 base and 10 bases respectively, with 17 bases between them. Germline V lookup: CDR1 MNHEY, CDR2 SVGAGI. The CDR3 is 16 residues long. CDR3 amino acids: CASSYYSGTSRSPLHF. The CDR3 region has the DNA TGTGCCAGCAGTTACTACTCCGGGACATCTAGGTCACCCCTCCACTTT.

The rearrangement joins TRBV30 to TRBJ2-1; 10 nucleotides line up with TRBD2. V gave up 4 bases and J gave up 9 bases; unmatched junction bases: 6. The germline CDR1 and CDR2 sequences are GTSNPN and SVGIG (reference sequence). The CDR3 has 13 residues. CDR3 protein: CAWTPAGGREQFF. The CDR3 DNA reads TGTGCCTGGACTCCAGCGGGGGGGCGTGAGCAGTTCTTC.

The rearrangement links TRBV28 to TRBJ2-2, with D perhaps TRBD2 (5 bases). The CDR3 is 15 amino acids. CDR1 and CDR2 from the germline V gene are MDHEN and SYDVKM. The V and J ends lost 7 bases and 6 bases respectively, with 18 bases between them. CDR3 sequence (DNA): TGTGCCAGCACCGACACCGGGAAAGCGGCCGGGGAGCTGTTTTTT. It codes for CASTDTGKAAGELFF.